This section outlines one T cell receptor beta chain sequence together with its context. Its antigen is as yet unknown. CDR1 is MNHNY and CDR2 is SVGAGI in the germline V gene (reference sequence). V was clipped by 5 bases and J by 3 bases; unmatched bases: 5. The CDR3 covers 15 residues. These data originate in a study of shared clonotypes between healthy human individuals. Method: immunoSEQ multiplex PCR; TCRdb's copy keeps in-frame clones and lacks some. The sample lists roughly 2.6 million clones, roughly 92% occurring once. Study observations and caveats: An anticipated effect of sequencing depth on clonotype sharing among donors was recognized.

The gene calls are TRBV6-6 and TRBJ2-3, with 10 positions matching TRBD1. This receptor was identified in a man between 18 and 29 years old in good health. The material sequenced was naive CD4+ T cells sorted from blood. The subset is: CD45RA+ positively selected. The CDR3 reads CASSTRDRGTDTQYF. The CDR3 DNA follows: TGTGCCAGCAGTACCCGGGACAGGGGTACAGATACGCAGTATTTT.